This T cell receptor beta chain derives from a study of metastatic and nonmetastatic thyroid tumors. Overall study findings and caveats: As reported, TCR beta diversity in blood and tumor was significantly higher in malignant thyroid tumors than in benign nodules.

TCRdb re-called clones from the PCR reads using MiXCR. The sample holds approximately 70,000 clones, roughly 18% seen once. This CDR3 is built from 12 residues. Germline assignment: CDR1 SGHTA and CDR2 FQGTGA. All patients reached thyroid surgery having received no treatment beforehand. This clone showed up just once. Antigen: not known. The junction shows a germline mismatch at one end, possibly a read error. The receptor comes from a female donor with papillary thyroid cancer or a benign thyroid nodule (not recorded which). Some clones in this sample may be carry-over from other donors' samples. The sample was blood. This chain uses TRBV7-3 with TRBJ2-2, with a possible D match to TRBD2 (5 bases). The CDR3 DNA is TGTGCCAGCAGCCTGACAACACCGGGGAGCTGTTTT. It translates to CASSLTTPGSCF.